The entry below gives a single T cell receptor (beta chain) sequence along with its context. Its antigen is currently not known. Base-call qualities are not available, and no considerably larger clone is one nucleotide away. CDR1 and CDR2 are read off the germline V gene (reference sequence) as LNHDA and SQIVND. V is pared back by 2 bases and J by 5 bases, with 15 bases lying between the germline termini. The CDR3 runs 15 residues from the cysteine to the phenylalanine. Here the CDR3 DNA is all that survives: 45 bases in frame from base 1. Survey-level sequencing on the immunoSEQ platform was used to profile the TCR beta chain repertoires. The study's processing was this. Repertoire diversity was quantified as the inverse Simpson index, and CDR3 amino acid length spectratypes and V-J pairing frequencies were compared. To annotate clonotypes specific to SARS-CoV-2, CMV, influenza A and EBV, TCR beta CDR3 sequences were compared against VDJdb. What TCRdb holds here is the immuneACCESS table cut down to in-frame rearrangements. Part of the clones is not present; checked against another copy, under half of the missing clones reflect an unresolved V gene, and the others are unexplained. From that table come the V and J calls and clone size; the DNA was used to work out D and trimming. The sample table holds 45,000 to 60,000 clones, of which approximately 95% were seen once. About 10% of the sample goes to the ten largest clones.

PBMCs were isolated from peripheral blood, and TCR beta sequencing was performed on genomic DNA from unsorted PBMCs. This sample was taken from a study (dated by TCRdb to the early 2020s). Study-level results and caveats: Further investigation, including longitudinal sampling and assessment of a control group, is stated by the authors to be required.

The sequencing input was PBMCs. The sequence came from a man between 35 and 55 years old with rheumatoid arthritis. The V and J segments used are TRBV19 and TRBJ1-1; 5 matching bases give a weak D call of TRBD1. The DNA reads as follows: TGTGCCAGTAGTATACAGGGAACGGGGGGGACTGAAGCTTTCTTT. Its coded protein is CASSIQGTGGTEAFF.